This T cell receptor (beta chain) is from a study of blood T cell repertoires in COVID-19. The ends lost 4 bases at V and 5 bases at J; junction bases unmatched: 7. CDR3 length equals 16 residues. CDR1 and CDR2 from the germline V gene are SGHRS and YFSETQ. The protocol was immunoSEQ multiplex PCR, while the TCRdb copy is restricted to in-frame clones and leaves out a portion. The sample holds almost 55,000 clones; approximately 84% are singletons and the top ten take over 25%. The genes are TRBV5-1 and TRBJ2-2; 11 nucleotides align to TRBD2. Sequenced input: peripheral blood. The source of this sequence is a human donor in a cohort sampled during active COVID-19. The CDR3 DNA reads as TGCGCCAGCAGCCCCCTAGCGGGAGGAGTTACCGGGGAGCTGTTTTTT. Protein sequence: CASSPLAGGVTGELFF.